This T cell receptor (beta chain) was sequenced for a study of shared clonotypes between healthy human individuals. The data were produced by immunoSEQ multiplex PCR, yet TCRdb's version contains in-frame clones alone and is incomplete. Of roughly 1,000,000 clones listed, 70% to 80% are singletons. CDR3 size: 16 residues. Trimming took 7 bases from V and 0 from J, leaving 16 bases between them. Germline V CDR1 and CDR2: LNHDA, SQIVND (reference sequence). The sequenced sample consisted of memory CD4+ T cells from PBMCs. Subset here: CD45RA-negative fraction. V usage is TRBV19 and J usage is TRBJ1-3, with D tentatively TRBD1 (6 bases). The receptor was isolated from a man between 18 and 35 years old in good health. Some clones in this sample may be carry-over from other donors' samples. CDR3 in amino acids: CASTRTAQHSGNTIYF. In DNA, the CDR3 is TGTGCCAGTACCAGGACAGCACAGCACTCTGGAAACACCATATATTTT. Complete variable domain (other parts from reference TRBV19 and TRBJ1-3): DGGITQSPKYLFRKEGQNVTLSCEQNLNHDAMYWYRQDPGQGLRLIYYSQIVNDFQKGDIAEGYSVSREKKESFPLTVTSAQKNPTAFYLCASTRTAQHSGNTIYFGEGSWLTVV.